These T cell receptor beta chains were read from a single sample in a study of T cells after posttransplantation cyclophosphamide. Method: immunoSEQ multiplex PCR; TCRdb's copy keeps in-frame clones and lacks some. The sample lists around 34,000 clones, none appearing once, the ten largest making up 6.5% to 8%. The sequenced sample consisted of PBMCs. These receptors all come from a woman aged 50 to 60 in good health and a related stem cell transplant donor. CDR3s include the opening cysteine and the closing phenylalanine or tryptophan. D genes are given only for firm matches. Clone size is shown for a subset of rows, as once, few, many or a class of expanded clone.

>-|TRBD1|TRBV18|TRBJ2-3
CASSVRQGGTDTQYF
TGTGCCAGCTCAGTCAGACAGGGCGGCACAGATACGCAGTATTTT
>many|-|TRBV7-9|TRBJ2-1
CASSRNEQFF
TGTGCCAGCAGTCGCAATGAGCAGTTCTTC
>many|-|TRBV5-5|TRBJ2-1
CASSPRTPSAKGQFF
TGTGCCAGCAGTCCCCGGACTCCCTCGGCTAAGGGGCAGTTCTTC
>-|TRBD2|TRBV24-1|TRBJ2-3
CATSDAALGLAGADTQYF
TGTGCCACCAGTGACGCCGCCCTGGGACTAGCGGGAGCAGATACGCAGTATTTT
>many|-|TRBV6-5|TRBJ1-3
CASSSTALQNTIYF
TGTGCCAGCAGTTCGACAGCTCTCCAAAACACCATATATTTT
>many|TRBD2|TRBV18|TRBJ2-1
CASSPGGVDNEQFF
TGTGCCAGCTCACCAGGGGGGGTGGACAATGAGCAGTTCTTC
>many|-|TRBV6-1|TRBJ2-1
CATDRPAEGYNEQFF
TGTGCCACCGATCGTCCGGCGGAGGGGTACAATGAGCAGTTCTTC
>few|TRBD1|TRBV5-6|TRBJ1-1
CASSSTGTGNTEAFF
TGTGCCAGCAGCTCCACCGGGACAGGCAACACTGAAGCTTTCTTT
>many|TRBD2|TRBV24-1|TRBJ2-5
CATSDFSGRRGETQYF
TGTGCCACCAGTGATTTTAGCGGGAGAAGGGGGGAGACCCAGTACTTC
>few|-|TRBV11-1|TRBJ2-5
CASRFSGLETQYF
TGTGCCAGCAGATTCTCAGGGCTAGAGACCCAGTACTTC
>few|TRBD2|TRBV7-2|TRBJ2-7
CASSLSPRASGFRGQRQYF
TGTGCCAGCAGCCTTTCCCCCAGGGCTAGCGGGTTTCGGGGGCAGCGGCAGTACTTC
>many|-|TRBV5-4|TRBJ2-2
CASSLAESSSGPTGELFF
TGTGCCAGCAGCTTGGCAGAGTCCTCGAGCGGTCCCACCGGGGAGCTGTTTTTT
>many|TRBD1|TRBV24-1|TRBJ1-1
CATRQMGQGLEAFF
TGTGCCACCAGGCAAATGGGACAGGGATTAGAAGCTTTCTTT
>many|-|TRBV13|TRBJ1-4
CASSSGGTGEKLFF
TGTGCCAGCAGCTCTGGGGGGACGGGGGAAAAACTGTTTTTT
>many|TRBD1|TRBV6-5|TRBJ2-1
CASSQTGVGEQFF
TGTGCCAGCAGTCAAACAGGGGTGGGTGAGCAGTTCTTC
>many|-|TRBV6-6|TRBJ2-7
CASSYAASYEQYF
TGTGCCAGCAGTTACGCGGCCTCCTACGAGCAGTACTTC
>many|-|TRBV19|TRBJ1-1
CASSMGRSGDTEAFF
TGTGCCAGTAGTATGGGCCGATCGGGGGACACTGAAGCTTTCTTT
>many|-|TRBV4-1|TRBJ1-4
CASSQVYRADNEKLFF
TGCGCCAGCAGCCAAGTTTACAGGGCCGATAATGAAAAACTGTTTTTT
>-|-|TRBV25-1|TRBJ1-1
CASSEGPGYTEAFF
TGTGCCAGCAGTGAAGGCCCGGGTTACACTGAAGCTTTCTTT
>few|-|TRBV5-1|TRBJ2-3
CASSLAHDTDTQYF
TGCGCCAGCAGCTTGGCACACGACACAGATACGCAGTATTTT
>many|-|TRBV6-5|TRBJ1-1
CASRDVLRGGAFF
TGTGCCAGCAGGGACGTCCTTCGTGGGGGGGCTTTCTTT
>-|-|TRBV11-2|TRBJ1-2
CASSLTQAGYTF
TGTGCCAGCAGCTTAACCCAGGCCGGCTACACCTTC
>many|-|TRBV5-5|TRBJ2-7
CASSLRAGSYEQYF
TGTGCCAGCAGCTTGAGGGCAGGGTCCTACGAGCAGTACTTC
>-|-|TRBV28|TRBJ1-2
CASRATGGEPGYTF
TGTGCCAGCAGAGCAACGGGGGGCGAACCTGGCTACACCTTC
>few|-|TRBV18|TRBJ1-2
CASSPPSPGYGYTF
TGTGCCAGCTCACCACCAAGTCCCGGCTATGGCTACACCTTC
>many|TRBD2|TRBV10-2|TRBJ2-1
CASTKSGVGRSNEQFF
TGCGCCAGCACCAAGAGCGGGGTCGGGAGATCGAATGAGCAGTTCTTC
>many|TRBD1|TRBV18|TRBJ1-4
CASSSGTGESEKLFF
TGTGCCAGCTCATCTGGGACAGGGGAGAGTGAAAAACTGTTTTTT
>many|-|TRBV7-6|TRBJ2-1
CASSPPGGFKEQFF
TGTGCCAGCAGCCCCCCGGGCGGGTTTAAAGAGCAGTTCTTC
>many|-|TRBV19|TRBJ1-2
CASSMGWGDYGYTF
TGTGCCAGTAGTATGGGCTGGGGGGACTATGGCTACACCTTC
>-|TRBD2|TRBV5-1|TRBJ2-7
CASSLEREGYEQYF
TGCGCCAGCAGCTTGGAGCGGGAGGGCTACGAGCAGTACTTC
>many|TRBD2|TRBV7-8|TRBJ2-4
CASSNQRGKNIQYF
TGTGCCAGCAGCAACCAGCGGGGAAAAAACATTCAGTACTTC
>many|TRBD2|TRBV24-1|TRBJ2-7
CATSDAGLGTYEQYF
TGTGCCACCAGTGATGCAGGACTAGGAACCTACGAGCAGTACTTC
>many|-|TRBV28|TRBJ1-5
CASSTQDNSNQPQHF
TGTGCCAGCAGTACCCAGGACAATAGCAATCAGCCCCAGCATTTT
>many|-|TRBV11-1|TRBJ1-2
CASSPERGGYTF
TGTGCCAGCAGCCCAGAGCGGGGTGGCTACACCTTC
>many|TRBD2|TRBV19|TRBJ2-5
CASSTLAGLQETQYF
TGTGCCAGTAGTACATTAGCGGGACTACAAGAGACCCAGTACTTC
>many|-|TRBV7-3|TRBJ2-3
CASSQLASTDTQYF
TGTGCCAGCTCCCAGCTAGCGAGCACAGATACGCAGTATTTT
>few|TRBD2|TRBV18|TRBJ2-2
CASSRSQAGGPTLNTGELFF
TGTGCCAGCTCACGCAGCCAAGCGGGAGGGCCCACATTAAACACCGGGGAGCTGTTTTTT
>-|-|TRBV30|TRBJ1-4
CAWSARVVGPGEKLFF
TGTGCCTGGAGTGCCCGGGTTGTAGGACCGGGGGAAAAACTGTTTTTT
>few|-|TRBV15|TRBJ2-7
CATSRGEGGLYEQYF
TGTGCCACCAGCAGAGGTGAAGGCGGTCTCTACGAGCAGTACTTC
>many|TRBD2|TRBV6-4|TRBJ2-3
CASRMGLAVTDTQYF
TGTGCCAGCAGGATGGGACTAGCTGTCACAGATACGCAGTATTTT
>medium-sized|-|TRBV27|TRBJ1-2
CASSSGGFAYGYTF
TGTGCCAGCAGTTCCGGGGGATTCGCCTATGGCTACACCTTC
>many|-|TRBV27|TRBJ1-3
CASSLERGSGNTIYF
TGTGCCAGCAGTTTAGAGAGGGGCAGCGGAAACACCATATATTTT
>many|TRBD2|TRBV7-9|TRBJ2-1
CASTPSGRFNEQFF
TGTGCCAGCACCCCTAGCGGGAGGTTCAATGAGCAGTTCTTC
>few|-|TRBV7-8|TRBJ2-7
CASGGRVAYEQYF
TGTGCCAGTGGGGGCAGGGTCGCCTACGAGCAGTACTTC
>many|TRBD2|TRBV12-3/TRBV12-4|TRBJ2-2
CASSSLAGGPLDTGELFF
TGTGCCAGCAGTTCTCTAGCGGGAGGGCCTTTAGACACCGGGGAGCTGTTTTTT
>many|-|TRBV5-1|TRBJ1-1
CASSLGVAEAFF
TGCGCCAGCAGCTTAGGGGTCGCTGAAGCTTTCTTT
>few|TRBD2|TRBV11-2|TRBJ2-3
CASSLRGVAGVLDTQYF
TGTGCCAGCAGCCTCCGAGGGGTAGCGGGAGTGCTGGATACGCAGTATTTT
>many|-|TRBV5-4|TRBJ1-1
CASSLGPAGVNTEAFF
TGTGCCAGCAGCTTGGGCCCCGCGGGGGTGAACACTGAAGCTTTCTTT
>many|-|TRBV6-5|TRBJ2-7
CASSRGDEQYF
TGTGCCAGCAGTAGAGGGGACGAGCAGTACTTC
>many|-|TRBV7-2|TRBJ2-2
CASSLVRRDFPTNTGELFF
TGTGCCAGCAGCTTAGTCCGCCGGGACTTTCCCACGAACACCGGGGAGCTGTTTTTT
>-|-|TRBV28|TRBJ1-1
CASTTDLGTEAFF
TGTGCCAGCACCACTGATTTAGGGACTGAAGCTTTCTTT
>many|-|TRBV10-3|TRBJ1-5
CASRGPNQPQHF
TGTGCCTCAAGGGGCCCCAATCAGCCCCAGCATTTT
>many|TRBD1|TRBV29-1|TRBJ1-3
CSVLRQGGGNTIYF
TGCAGCGTGCTAAGACAGGGCGGTGGAAACACCATATATTTT
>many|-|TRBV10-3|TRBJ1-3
CAIIKGNTIYF
TGTGCCATCATCAAAGGAAACACCATATATTTT
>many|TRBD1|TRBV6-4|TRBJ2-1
CASSDHTGTGGLSSYNEQFF
TGTGCCAGCAGTGACCACACCGGGACAGGGGGTTTAAGCTCCTACAATGAGCAGTTCTTC
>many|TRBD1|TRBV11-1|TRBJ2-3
CASSLFRQRGQGLGDTQYF
TGTGCCAGCAGCTTATTTCGGCAGCGGGGACAGGGGTTGGGAGATACGCAGTATTTT
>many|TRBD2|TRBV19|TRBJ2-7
CASRAASGSPYEQYF
TGTGCCAGTAGGGCAGCTAGCGGGAGTCCCTACGAGCAGTACTTC
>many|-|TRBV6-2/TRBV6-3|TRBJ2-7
CASSYGPPTWALEQYF
TGTGCCAGCAGTTACGGCCCTCCTACTTGGGCTCTCGAGCAGTACTTC
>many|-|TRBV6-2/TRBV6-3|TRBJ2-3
CASSYYRDDTQYF
TGTGCCAGCAGTTACTACAGGGATGATACGCAGTATTTT
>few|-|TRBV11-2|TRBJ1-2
CASSRPSDGQSNYGYTF
TGTGCCAGCAGCCGCCCAAGCGACGGACAATCTAACTATGGCTACACCTTC